Sequencing of this TCR beta chain was carried out in a study of sequential checkpoint blockade in melanoma. Note on this clone: Its antigen is unknown.

Notes on the study in general: Tumor T-cell fraction and clonality correlated with PD-L1 and CD8+ counts. Patients with week-13 increases in T-cell fraction and clonality benefited about 30 times more often.

The germline V and J ends were trimmed by 7 bases and 0 bases, with 12 bases remaining between them. The CDR3 length is 15 residues. Looked up from germline, CDR1 is LNHDA and CDR2 is SQIVND (reference sequence). Indicated treatment: randomized to nivolumab then ipilimumab (arm A) or the reverse (arm B). The assay was immunoSEQ multiplex PCR, and TCRdb's table has in-frame clones only and misses some. The sample carries 3,000 to 4,000 clones, roughly a fifth recorded once. The source was tumor tissue (inferred from file names), collected from a patient given nivolumab and ipilimumab in sequence. The V gene is TRBV19, the J gene TRBJ2-2; D remains unclear. The sequence derives from a human donor with melanoma. The CDR3 sequence: CASKVQLANTGELFF. The CDR3 DNA reads as TGTGCCAGTAAGGTCCAGCTGGCGAACACCGGGGAGCTGTTTTTT. Supplemented by reference TRBV19 and TRBJ2-2, the full variable domain reads DGGITQSPKYLFRKEGQNVTLSCEQNLNHDAMYWYRQDPGQGLRLIYYSQIVNDFQKGDIAEGYSVSREKKESFPLTVTSAQKNPTAFYLCASKVQLANTGELFFGEGSRLTVL.